This TCR beta chain was retrieved from a study of T cells in Graves' hyperthyroidism and ophthalmopathy. Germline CDR1 is SGHDT and CDR2 is YYEEEE. V trimming: 4 bases; J trimming: 5 bases; junction bases outside the gene matches: 11. The CDR3 spans 16 residues. RNA transcripts were the template for amplifying TCR beta CDR3 regions. Carried out on the TCR CDR3, a first-round RT-PCR used the HTBI primer set. TCRdb recomputed calls from the multiplex PCR reads with MiXCR, one row per CDR3 protein. The sample includes hundreds of thousands of distinct CDR3 sequences, over 15% of them seen just once. Hyperthyroidism in the patients, aged 18 to 65, was newly diagnosed and under 2 months in duration. Sample collection date corresponds to first hyperthyroidism diagnosis, prior to any ophthalmopathy symptoms. The source of the PBMCs was 8 to 10 ml of fresh peripheral blood.

Sequencing was performed on blood. The origin of this receptor is a woman aged 45-65 years with Graves' hyperthyroidism that later progressed to Graves' ophthalmopathy. The chain employs TRBV5-6 and TRBJ2-2; 7 bases are shared with TRBD1. This CDR3 reads CASSPLDRVRTGELFF. The CDR3 DNA follows: TGTGCCAGCAGCCCCCTTGACAGGGTGAGAACCGGGGAGCTGTTTTTT. The entire variable domain, with the rest obtained from reference TRBV5-6 and TRBJ2-2, is as follows: DAGVTQSPTHLIKTRGQQVTLRCSPKSGHDTVSWYQQALGQGPQFIFQYYEEEERQRGNFPDRFSGHQFPNYSSELNVNALLLGDSALYLCASSPLDRVRTGELFFGEGSRLTVL.